Listed here are 14 T cell receptor beta chains from one sample, sequenced in a study of T cells in Graves' hyperthyroidism and ophthalmopathy. Using RNA transcripts as the source, TCR beta CDR3 regions were amplified. First-round RT-PCR with HTBI primers amplified the TCR CDR3 region. One entry per CDR3 protein results from TCRdb running MiXCR on the multiplex PCR reads. This sample has 650,000 to 750,000 distinct CDR3 sequences, with about 14% found just once. Specimen: blood. Receptors were obtained from a woman between 18 and 29 years old with Graves' hyperthyroidism.

This clonotype was observed a handful of times. The rearrangement joins TRBV24-1 to TRBJ1-2; TRBD1 matches 7 bases. The V gene end was trimmed by 8 bases and the J gene end by 2 bases; junction bases not matched to a gene: 16. The CDR3 is made up of 17 amino acids. The germline gives CDR1 KGHDR, CDR2 SFDVKD. The CDR3 sequence: CATKKGGSWERNYGYTF. The CDR3 DNA is TGTGCCACCAAAAAAGGGGGCAGCTGGGAAAGGAACTATGGCTACACCTTC.

This clonotype occurred many times. The rearrangement joins TRBV20-1 to TRBJ1-4; tentatively, D is TRBD1 (5 bases). Germline V lookup: CDR1 DFQATT, CDR2 SNEGSKA (reference sequence). Trimming shortened V by 5 bases and J by 5 bases, and 12 bases separated the two germline ends. The CDR3 sequence is 13 residues long. CDR3 region: CSAYTGGNEKLFF. CDR3 DNA sequence: TGCAGTGCTTACACCGGGGGGAATGAAAAACTGTTTTTT.

The chain combines TRBV20-1 with TRBJ1-1; D is unresolved. Germline V gives CDR1 DFQATT, CDR2 SNEGSKA (reference sequence). Trimming removed 3 bases at V and 6 bases at J, with 17 bases between. The CDR3 is 14 amino acids. In DNA form, the CDR3 reads TGCAGTGCTAGTTTTCAACACCGCGGACCTGAAGCTTTCTTT. Residues: CSASFQHRGPEAFF.

This clonotype was picked up a small number of times. The rearrangement links TRBV15 to TRBJ1-6; D is undetermined. Trimming cost V 1 base and J 6 bases, with 7 bases left between them. The CDR3 length is 14 residues. Per the germline V gene, CDR1 is LNHNV and CDR2 is YYDKDF (reference sequence). The CDR3 nucleotides are TGTGCCACCAGCAGAGGAGCAGTTAATTCACCCCTCCACTTT. Its protein product is CATSRGAVNSPLHF.

The V gene is TRBV4-1, the J gene TRBJ1-1, with D perhaps matching TRBD1 (5 bases). The CDR3 runs to 17 residues. Between the trimmed V and J ends, which lost 3 bases and 0 bases, there was a span of 17 bases. The V gene's germline CDR1 is MGHRA and CDR2 YSYEKL. The CDR3 DNA reads as TGCGCCAGCAGCCACTCCGGGGGTACCTTATTGAACACTGAAGCTTTCTTT. Translation gives CASSHSGGTLLNTEAFF.

This clonotype occurred many times. The chain joins TRBV3-1 to TRBJ2-1; TRBD2 agrees at 12 bases. Looked up from germline, CDR1 is LGHDT and CDR2 is YNNKEL (reference sequence). The CDR3 spans 20 residues. J was trimmed by 0 bases and V by 2 bases; bases with no gene match: 11. The CDR3 DNA follows: TGTGCCAGCAGCCAAAGGGGGCCTGGACTAGCGGGGAGCTCCTACAATGAGCAGTTCTTC. This encodes CASSQRGPGLAGSSYNEQFF.

This chain joins TRBV3-1 and TRBJ1-1; 7 bases align to TRBD1. The length of the CDR3 is 14 residues. Germline values: CDR1 LGHDT, CDR2 YNNKEL (reference sequence). V was pared by 7 bases and J by 5 bases, with 10 bases of the junction left unmatched. CDR3 nucleotides: TGTGCCAGCACCACAGGGGCCGGGGGGACTGAAGCTTTCTTT. This codes for CASTTGAGGTEAFF.

Turning to this clonotype: Mismatch with germline at one junction end may stem from a read error. This rearrangement joins TRBV14 to TRBJ1-3; possibly TRBD1 for D (5 bases). The CDR3 sequence is 15 residues long. CDR1 SGHDN and CDR2 FVKESK come from the germline V gene. The CDR3 DNA follows: TGTGCCGGCAGCCAAGATGGAGGGGTAGGAAACACCATATATTTT. Its translation: CAGSQDGGVGNTIYF.

Ten or more counts support this clonotype. The gene calls are TRBV18 and TRBJ2-3; D ambiguous. Germline V gene sequence: CDR1 KGHSH, CDR2 LQKENI. V lost 8 bases and J lost 0, with 18 bases in between. The CDR3 loop spans 16 amino acids. The DNA for the CDR3 is TGTGCCAGCCAATTTACCGGAGAACTTAGCACAGATACGCAGTATTTT. Encoded protein: CASQFTGELSTDTQYF.

This clonotype was counted many times. This chain links TRBV7-2 with TRBJ1-1, with 7 bases lining up with TRBD1. The V segment lost 5 bases and the J segment 8 bases; nucleotides outside the gene matches: 17. CDR3 length: 16 residues. Germline CDR1 reads SGHTA; CDR2 reads FQGNSA. Here the CDR3 DNA reads TGTGCCAGCAGCCCTAACACCCCCGACAGGGCCCTCGAAGCTTTCTTT. Translated, it gives CASSPNTPDRALEAFF.

This clonotype was seen a few times. This chain links TRBV25-1 with TRBJ2-2; D ambiguous. V was clipped by 6 bases and J by 2 bases, with 7 bases between them. Per the germline V gene, CDR1 is MGHDK and CDR2 is SYGVNS. This CDR3 spans 13 amino acids. The CDR3 here is CASRPYNTGELFF. The CDR3 nucleotides are TGTGCCAGCAGGCCTTATAACACCGGGGAGCTGTTTTTT. The complete variable domain, with remaining parts taken from reference TRBV25-1 and TRBJ2-2, reads EADIYQTPRYLVIGTGKKITLECSQTMGHDKMYWYQQDPGMELHLIHYSYGVNSTEKGDLSSESTVSRIRTEHFPLTLESARPSHTSQYLCASRPYNTGELFFGEGSRLTVL.

The rearrangement links TRBV24-1 to TRBJ2-3; D is ambiguous. Germline V lookup: CDR1 KGHDR, CDR2 SFDVKD. The CDR3 has 14 residues. Trimming pared 5 bases from V and 0 bases from J, leaving 8 bases between. The CDR3 loop is CATSGATSTDTQYF. The CDR3 nucleotides read TGTGCCACCAGTGGGGCGACTAGCACAGATACGCAGTATTTT.

This clonotype occurred a few times. This chain connects TRBV6-1 to TRBJ2-4; D not certain. Germline CDR1 reads MNHNS; CDR2 reads SASEGT. Deletions cut 1 base from V and 6 bases from J, with 16 bases between. This CDR3 has 16 residues. The CDR3 bases are TGTGCCAGCAGTGAAGGCACGGCCCCCTCGGGAAACATTCAGTACTTC. Its translation: CASSEGTAPSGNIQYF.

The chain has TRBV6-5 and TRBJ2-5, with D perhaps TRBD1 (5 bases). The CDR3 has 13 residues. Between the trimmed V and J ends, which lost 4 bases and 5 bases, there was a span of 11 bases. Germline values: CDR1 MNHEY, CDR2 SVGAGI. CDR3 DNA sequence: TGTGCCAGCAGTTCCAGGGTGTGGGAGACCCAGTACTTC. Translating it yields CASSSRVWETQYF.